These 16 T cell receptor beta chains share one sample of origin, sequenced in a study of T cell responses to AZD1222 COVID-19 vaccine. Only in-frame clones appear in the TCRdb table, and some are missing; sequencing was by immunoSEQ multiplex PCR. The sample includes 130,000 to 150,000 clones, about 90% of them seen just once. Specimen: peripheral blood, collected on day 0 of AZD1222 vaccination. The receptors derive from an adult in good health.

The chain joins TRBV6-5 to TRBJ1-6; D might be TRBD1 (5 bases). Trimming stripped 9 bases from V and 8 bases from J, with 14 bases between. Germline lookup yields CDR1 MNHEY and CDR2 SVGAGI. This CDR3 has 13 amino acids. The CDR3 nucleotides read TGTGCCAGTATACGGCAGGGCCATTCACCCCTCCACTTT. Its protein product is CASIRQGHSPLHF.

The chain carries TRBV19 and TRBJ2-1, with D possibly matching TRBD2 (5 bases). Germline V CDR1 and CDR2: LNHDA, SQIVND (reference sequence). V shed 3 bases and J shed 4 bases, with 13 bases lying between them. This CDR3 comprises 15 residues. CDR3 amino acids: CASSITRDSYNEQFF. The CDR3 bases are TGTGCCAGTAGTATCACACGGGATTCTTACAATGAGCAGTTCTTC.

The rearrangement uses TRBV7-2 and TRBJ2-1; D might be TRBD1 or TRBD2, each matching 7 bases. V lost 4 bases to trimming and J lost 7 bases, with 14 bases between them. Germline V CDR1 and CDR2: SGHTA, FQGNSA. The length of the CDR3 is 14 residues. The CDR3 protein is CASSSRQGGNEQFF. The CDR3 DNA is TGTGCCAGCAGCTCCCGACAGGGAGGGAATGAGCAGTTCTTC.

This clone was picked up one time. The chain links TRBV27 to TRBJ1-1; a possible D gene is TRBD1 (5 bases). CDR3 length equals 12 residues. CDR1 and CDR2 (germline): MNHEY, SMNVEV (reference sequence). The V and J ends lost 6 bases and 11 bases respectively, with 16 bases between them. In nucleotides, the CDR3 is TGTGCCAGCAGGCTTAACGGGGGGAGGGCTTTCTTT. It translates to CASRLNGGRAFF.

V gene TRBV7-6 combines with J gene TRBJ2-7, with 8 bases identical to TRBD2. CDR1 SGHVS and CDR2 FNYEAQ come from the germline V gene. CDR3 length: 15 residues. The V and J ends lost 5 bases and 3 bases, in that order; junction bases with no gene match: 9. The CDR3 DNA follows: TGTGCCAGCAGCCGTGACCCGGGACTAGTCTACGAGCAGTACTTC. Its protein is CASSRDPGLVYEQYF. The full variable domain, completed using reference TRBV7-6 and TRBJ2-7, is GAGVSQSPRYKVTKRGQDVALRCDPISGHVSLYWYRQALGQGPEFLTYFNYEAQQDKSGLPNDRFSAERPEGSISTLTIQRTEQRDSAMYRCASSRDPGLVYEQYFGPGTRLTVT.

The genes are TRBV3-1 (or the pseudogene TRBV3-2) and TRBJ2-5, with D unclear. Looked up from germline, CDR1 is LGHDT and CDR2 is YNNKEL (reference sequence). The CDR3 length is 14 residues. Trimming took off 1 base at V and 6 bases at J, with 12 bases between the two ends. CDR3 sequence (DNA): TGTGCCAGCAGCCAAGTAGAGGTTCCCAAGACCCAGTACTTC. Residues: CASSQVEVPKTQYF.

The CDR3 sequence: CASSLWTGYNEQFF. CDR3 coding DNA: TGTGCCAGCAGTTTGTGGACAGGGTACAATGAGCAGTTCTTC. The V call is TRBV28, the J call TRBJ2-1; TRBD1 matches at 8 bases. The CDR3 covers 14 residues. Germline V CDR1 and CDR2: MDHEN, SYDVKM. The ends lost 3 bases at V and 4 bases at J; junction bases unmatched: 2.

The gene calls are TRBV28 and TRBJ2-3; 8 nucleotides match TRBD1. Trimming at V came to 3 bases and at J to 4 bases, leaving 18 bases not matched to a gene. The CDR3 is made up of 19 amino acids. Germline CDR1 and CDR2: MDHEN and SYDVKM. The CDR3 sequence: CASSLTGALERDPADTQYF. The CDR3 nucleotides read TGTGCCAGCAGTTTGACAGGGGCTCTGGAGCGTGACCCTGCAGATACGCAGTATTTT. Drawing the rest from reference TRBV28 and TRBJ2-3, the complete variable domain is DVKVTQSSRYLVKRTGEKVFLECVQDMDHENMFWYRQDPGLGLRLIYFSYDVKMKEKGDIPEGYSVSREKKERFSLILESASTNQTSMYLCASSLTGALERDPADTQYFGPGTRLTVL.

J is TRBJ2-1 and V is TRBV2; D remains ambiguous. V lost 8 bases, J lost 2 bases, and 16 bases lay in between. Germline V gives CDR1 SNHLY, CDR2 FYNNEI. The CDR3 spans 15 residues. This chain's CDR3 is CASLPGSRPYNEQFF. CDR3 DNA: TGTGCCAGCCTCCCGGGTAGCCGACCCTACAATGAGCAGTTCTTC.

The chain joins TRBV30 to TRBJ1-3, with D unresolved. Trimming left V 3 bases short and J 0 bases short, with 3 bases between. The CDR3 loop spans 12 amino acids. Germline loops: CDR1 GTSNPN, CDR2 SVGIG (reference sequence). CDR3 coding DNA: TGTGCCTGGAGGGTCTCTGGAAACACCATATATTTT. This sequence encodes CAWRVSGNTIYF.

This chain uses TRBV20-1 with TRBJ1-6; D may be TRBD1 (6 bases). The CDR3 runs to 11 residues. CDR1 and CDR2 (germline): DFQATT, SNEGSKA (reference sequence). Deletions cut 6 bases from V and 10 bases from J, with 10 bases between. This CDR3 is CSAKGGSPLHF. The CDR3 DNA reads TGCAGTGCAAAGGGGGGGTCACCCCTCCACTTT.

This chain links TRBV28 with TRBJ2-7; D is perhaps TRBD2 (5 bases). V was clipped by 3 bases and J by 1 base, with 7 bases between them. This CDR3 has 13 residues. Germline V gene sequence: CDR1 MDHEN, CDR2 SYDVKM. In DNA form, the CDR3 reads TGTGCCAGCAGTTTTGTAGCGTCCTACGAGCAGTACTTC. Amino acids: CASSFVASYEQYF. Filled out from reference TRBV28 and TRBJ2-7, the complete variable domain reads DVKVTQSSRYLVKRTGEKVFLECVQDMDHENMFWYRQDPGLGLRLIYFSYDVKMKEKGDIPEGYSVSREKKERFSLILESASTNQTSMYLCASSFVASYEQYFGPGTRLTVT.

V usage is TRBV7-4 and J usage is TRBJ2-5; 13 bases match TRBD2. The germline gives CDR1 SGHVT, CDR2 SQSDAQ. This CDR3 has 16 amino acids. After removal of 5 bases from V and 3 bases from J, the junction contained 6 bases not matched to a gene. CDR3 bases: TGTGCCAGCAGCCGGCGGACTAGCGGGAGTAAAGAGACCCAGTACTTC. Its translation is CASSRRTSGSKETQYF.

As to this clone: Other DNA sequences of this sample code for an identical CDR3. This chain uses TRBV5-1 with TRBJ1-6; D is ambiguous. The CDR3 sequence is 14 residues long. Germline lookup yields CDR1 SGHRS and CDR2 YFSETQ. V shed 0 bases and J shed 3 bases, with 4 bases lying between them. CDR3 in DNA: TGCGCCAGCAGCTTGGACGGCTATAATTCACCCCTCCACTTT. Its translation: CASSLDGYNSPLHF.

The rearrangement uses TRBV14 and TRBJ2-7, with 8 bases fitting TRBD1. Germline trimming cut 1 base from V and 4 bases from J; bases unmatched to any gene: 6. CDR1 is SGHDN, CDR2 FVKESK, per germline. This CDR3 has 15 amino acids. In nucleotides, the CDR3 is TGTGCCAGCAGCCAAGGGGACAGGCCCTCTTACGAGCAGTACTTC. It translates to CASSQGDRPSYEQYF.

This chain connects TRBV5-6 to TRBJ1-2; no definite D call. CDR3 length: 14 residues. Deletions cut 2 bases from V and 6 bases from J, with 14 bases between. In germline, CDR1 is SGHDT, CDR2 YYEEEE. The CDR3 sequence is CASSLTVFRDGYTF. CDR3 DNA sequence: TGTGCCAGCAGCTTAACGGTTTTCAGAGATGGCTACACCTTC.